This T cell receptor beta chain was identified during a study of cytomegalovirus exposure and HLA in healthy donors. General observations from the study: In a later analysis, CMV-associated beta chains were mostly HLA-associated, it appeared. Most of the TCR beta V segments (in an earlier analysis) were productive either about 87% or about 30% of the time.

Details on this clone: Antigen specificity is unknown.

The junction had 4 bases not matched to a gene; V was cut back by 5 bases and J by 1 base. Germline loops: CDR1 SGHTA, CDR2 FQGTGA. This CDR3 comprises 14 residues. PCR amplification relied on 60 Vbeta primers (plus 13 Jbeta primers). Some clones are missing from TCRdb's copy, which holds only in-frame ones; the method was immunoSEQ multiplex PCR. The table has some 130,000 clones, roughly 85% seen once. The TCR originated in a man aged 35-49 years in good health and CMV-seropositive. The sequenced sample consisted of PBMCs. The chain recombines TRBV7-3 with TRBJ1-1; TRBD1 matches 7 bases. For the CDR3, the DNA is TGTGCCAGCAGCCCGCAGGGGGAGAACACTGAAGCTTTCTTT. It is translated as CASSPQGENTEAFF.